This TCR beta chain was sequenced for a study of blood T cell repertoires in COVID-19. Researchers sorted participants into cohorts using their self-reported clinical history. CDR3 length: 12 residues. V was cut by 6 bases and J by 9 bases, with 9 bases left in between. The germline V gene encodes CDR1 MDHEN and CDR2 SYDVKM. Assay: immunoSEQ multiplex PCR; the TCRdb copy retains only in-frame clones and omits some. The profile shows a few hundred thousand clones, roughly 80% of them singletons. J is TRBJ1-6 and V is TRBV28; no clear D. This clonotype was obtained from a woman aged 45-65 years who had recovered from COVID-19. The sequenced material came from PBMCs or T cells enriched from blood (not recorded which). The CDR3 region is CASSQAGSPLHF. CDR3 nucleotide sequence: TGTGCCAGCAGCCAGGCGGGTTCACCCCTCCACTTT.